These 30 T cell receptor beta chains originate from one sample sequenced in a study of CD4 T cells in relation to SARS-CoV-2 and coronaviruses. Produced via immunoSEQ multiplex PCR; TCRdb's table is partial and in-frame only. The data show some 60,000 clones, with just over 90% seen just once and around 0.43% held by the top ten. Source material: naive CD4+ T cells from PBMCs. This sample's subset: naive CD4+ T cells isolated by negative enrichment. These receptors all come from an adult with COVID-19.

The genes are TRBV27 and TRBJ2-7; D is undetermined. The V gene lost 6 bases and the J gene lost 7 bases, with 22 bases spanning the gap. Germline lookup yields CDR1 MNHEY and CDR2 SMNVEV (reference sequence). The CDR3 totals 15 residues. CDR3 nucleotides: TGTGCCAGCAGAAATTCTGTCTTCCAAAATGAAGAGCAGTACTTC. It codes for CASRNSVFQNEEQYF.

V and J are TRBV5-4 and TRBJ1-3; D unresolved. Per the germline V gene, CDR1 is SGHNT and CDR2 is YYREEE (reference sequence). The V end was cut by 4 bases, the J end by 0 bases, with 11 bases between. The CDR3 loop spans 15 amino acids. Written as DNA, the CDR3 is TGTGCCAGCAGCCTACCCGGATTCTCTGGAAACACCATATATTTT. This encodes CASSLPGFSGNTIYF.

This clone was counted a few times. The chain uses TRBV28 and TRBJ2-3, with TRBD2 matching over 9 bases. V was pared by 5 bases and J by 7 bases, with 13 bases of the junction left unmatched. This CDR3 contains 16 residues. Germline assignment: CDR1 MDHEN and CDR2 SYDVKM. This CDR3 is CASSTLAGDRGYTQYF. DNA for the CDR3: TGTGCCAGCAGTACTTTAGCGGGAGATAGGGGGTATACGCAGTATTTT.

This chain uses TRBV30 with TRBJ1-1; 11 nucleotides agree with TRBD1. Looked up from germline, CDR1 is GTSNPN and CDR2 is SVGIG (reference sequence). The CDR3 loop spans 13 amino acids. J was trimmed by 4 bases and V by 5 bases; bases with no gene match: 3. The CDR3 DNA reads TGTGCCTGGCGGGGACAGGGGGGCACTGAAGCTTTCTTT. Its protein is CAWRGQGGTEAFF.

The chain joins TRBV21-1 to TRBJ1-1. TRBV21-1 is a listed pseudogene. The CDR3 extends over 15 amino acids. The CDR3 DNA reads TGTGCCAGCAGCCCTTGGGACGTCGCGAACACTGAAGCTTTCTTT. Protein sequence: CASSPWDVANTEAFF.

The CDR3 loop is CASSLTSTTQYF. CDR3 nucleotides: TGTGCCAGCAGCCTAACATCGACGACGCAGTATTTT. This chain links TRBV3-1 (or the pseudogene TRBV3-2) with TRBJ2-3; D is undetermined. The CDR3 has 12 amino acids. V lost 4 bases and J 9 bases, leaving 11 bases between the germline ends. Germline assignment: CDR1 LGHDT and CDR2 YNNKEL (reference sequence).

V gene TRBV19 combines with J gene TRBJ1-2; a weak D match, TRBD1 (6 bases). The CDR3 has 16 residues. The V end lost 3 bases, the J end lost 0 bases, and 14 bases lay between the germline ends. Germline V lookup: CDR1 LNHDA, CDR2 SQIVND (reference sequence). CDR3 residues: CASSMVQGSANYGYTF. The CDR3 nucleotides read TGTGCCAGTAGTATGGTACAGGGATCCGCTAACTATGGCTACACCTTC.

The chain has TRBV6-5 and TRBJ1-2; perhaps TRBD1 as D (5 bases). V lost 7 bases and J 2 bases, leaving 17 bases between the germline ends. CDR1 and CDR2 (germline): MNHEY, SVGAGI. The CDR3 has 15 residues. CDR3 in DNA: TGTGCCAGCACCCCCGCGGCCGGGGCCAACTATGGCTACACCTTC. It translates to CASTPAAGANYGYTF.

The CDR3 reads CAWSSLGRDHSYNEQFF. The CDR3 DNA sequence: TGTGCCTGGAGTTCCTTAGGACGGGACCACTCCTACAATGAGCAGTTCTTC. The chain carries TRBV30 and TRBJ2-1; perhaps D is TRBD1 or TRBD2 (5 bases each). Germline CDR1 GTSNPN, CDR2 SVGIG (reference sequence). The CDR3 contains 17 residues. With 2 bases removed from V and 0 bases from J, the gap between germline ends came to 17 bases. Based on the CDR3 plus reference TRBV30 and TRBJ2-1, the full variable domain is SQTIHQWPATLVQPVGSPLSLECTVEGTSNPNLYWYRQAAGRGLQLLFYSVGIGQISSEVPQNLSASRPQDRQFILSSKKLLLSDSGFYLCAWSSLGRDHSYNEQFFGPGTRLTVL.

V usage is TRBV18 and J usage is TRBJ2-7; 9 nucleotides agree with TRBD2. The CDR3 covers 16 residues. Trimming cost V 2 bases and J 3 bases; bases outside gene matches: 8. CDR1 is KGHSH and CDR2 is LQKENI in the germline V gene. CDR3 sequence reads: CASSPYSSGNFYEQYF. CDR3 bases: TGTGCCAGCTCACCATATTCTAGCGGGAATTTCTACGAGCAGTACTTC.

This clone turned up a few times. The CDR3 reads CASSRGYEQYF. In nucleotides, the CDR3 is TGTGCCAGCAGTAGAGGGTACGAGCAGTACTTC. The chain uses TRBV27 and TRBJ2-7; tentatively, D is TRBD2 (5 bases). Germline assignment: CDR1 MNHEY and CDR2 SMNVEV (reference sequence). With 5 bases removed from V and 4 bases from J, the gap between germline ends came to 6 bases. CDR3 length equals 11 residues.

The chain has TRBV7-8 and TRBJ2-5; D is ambiguous. The CDR3 length is 16 residues. The germline gives CDR1 SGHVS, CDR2 FQNEAQ. V was cut by 5 bases and J by 7 bases, with 23 bases left in between. CDR3 residues: CASSLLWMDGWVTQYF. DNA of the CDR3: TGTGCCAGCAGCCTCCTTTGGATGGACGGGTGGGTGACCCAGTACTTC.

The rearrangement links TRBV3-1 (or the pseudogene TRBV3-2) to TRBJ2-5, with 16 bases matching TRBD2. Losses at the gene ends were 1 base for V and 7 bases for J; bases not matched to a gene: 9. CDR1 LGHDT and CDR2 YNNKEL come from the germline V gene (reference sequence). This CDR3 comprises 18 residues. The chain's CDR3 is CASSQAPGLAGGHGTQYF. The DNA for the CDR3 is TGTGCCAGCAGCCAAGCACCGGGACTAGCGGGAGGGCACGGGACCCAGTACTTC.

In this sample, this clone turned up a few times. The chain combines TRBV30 with TRBJ1-6; D perhaps matches TRBD1 (5 bases). The ends were cut back, 4 bases at V and 10 bases at J, with 14 bases in the middle. Per the germline V gene, CDR1 is GTSNPN and CDR2 is SVGIG (reference sequence). CDR3 length: 13 residues. CDR3 sequence reads: CAWNIREGSPLHF. CDR3 nucleotides: TGTGCCTGGAACATCAGGGAAGGCTCACCCCTCCACTTT.

The genes are TRBV19 and TRBJ2-2, with TRBD2 matching over 7 bases. This CDR3 is 14 amino acids long. J lost 5 bases, V lost 5 bases, and 5 bases had no gene match. CDR1 and CDR2 (germline): LNHDA, SQIVND (reference sequence). The CDR3 here is CASSSREGTGELFF. The CDR3 DNA sequence: TGTGCCAGTAGTTCCAGGGAGGGGACCGGGGAGCTGTTTTTT.

The rearrangement links TRBV2 to TRBJ2-7; 7 nucleotides line up with TRBD1. The germline V gene has CDR1 SNHLY and CDR2 FYNNEI. After removal of 4 bases from V and 0 bases from J, the junction contained 6 bases not matched to a gene. This CDR3 spans 15 amino acids. In DNA form, the CDR3 reads TGTGCCAGCAGTGGGACAGGACAGCCCTCCTACGAGCAGTACTTC. Protein sequence: CASSGTGQPSYEQYF.

The J gene is TRBJ2-3, the V gene TRBV29-1, with 9 positions matching TRBD2. This CDR3 contains 15 residues. CDR1 and CDR2 from the germline V gene are SQVTM and ANQGSEA. V was clipped by 2 bases and J by 6 bases; unmatched bases: 9. CDR3 coding DNA: TGCAGCGTTGAATTACGGCGGGAGGGCCGTGATACGCAGTATTTT. It specifies CSVELRREGRDTQYF.

In this sample, this clone turned up once. The V and J genes are TRBV18 and TRBJ2-7, with 8 bases fitting TRBD1. The germline V gene has CDR1 KGHSH and CDR2 LQKENI. Germline trimming cut 3 bases from V and 2 bases from J; bases unmatched to any gene: 9. This CDR3 spans 16 amino acids. The CDR3 here is CASSPPGGRSAYEQYF. For the CDR3, the DNA is TGTGCCAGCTCACCCCCAGGGGGCCGGTCAGCCTACGAGCAGTACTTC.

The rearrangement links TRBV24-1 to TRBJ2-2; unclear D gene. The germline gives CDR1 KGHDR, CDR2 SFDVKD. The CDR3 has 15 residues. V gave up 3 bases and J gave up 1 base, with 8 bases separating them. Here the CDR3 reads CATSDPAKNTGELFF. CDR3 bases: TGTGCCACCAGTGATCCAGCCAAGAACACCGGGGAGCTGTTTTTT.

The V and J genes are TRBV10-1 and TRBJ2-3; TRBD2 agrees at 9 bases. There are 15 residues in the CDR3. Germline trimming cut 4 bases from V and 0 bases from J; bases unmatched to any gene: 2. The germline CDR1 and CDR2 sequences are WNHNN and SYGVQD (reference sequence). This CDR3 is CASSGTSGSTDTQYF. The CDR3 nucleotides are TGCGCCAGCAGTGGAACTAGCGGGAGCACAGATACGCAGTATTTT.

The chain joins TRBV18 to TRBJ2-1; D perhaps matches TRBD1 (6 bases). Germline V CDR1 and CDR2: KGHSH, LQKENI. Trimming pared 4 bases from V and 6 bases from J, leaving 16 bases between. The CDR3 consists of 15 residues. CDR3 in amino acids: CASSRRQERGNEQFF. In DNA, the CDR3 is TGTGCCAGCTCACGTCGACAGGAACGCGGCAATGAGCAGTTCTTC.

The CDR3 region has the DNA TGTGCCAGTGCCCTCGGGAGGGACGCTGAAGCTTTCTTT. Translating gives CASALGRDAEAFF. The chain has TRBV19 and TRBJ1-1, with D possibly TRBD1 on 5 matching bases. CDR3 length: 13 residues. V lost 8 bases to trimming and J lost 6 bases, with 16 bases between them. CDR1 LNHDA and CDR2 SQIVND come from the germline V gene (reference sequence).

The rearrangement links TRBV6-5 to TRBJ1-1, with 9 bases aligning to TRBD1. Germline V lookup: CDR1 MNHEY, CDR2 SVGAGI. This CDR3 has 14 residues. J gave up 5 bases and V 5 bases, and 6 bases lay outside the gene matches. CDR3 nucleotide sequence: TGTGCCAGCAGTCGGGACAGGGTGAGGACTGAAGCTTTCTTT. Its protein is CASSRDRVRTEAFF.

This clone came up once. The chain carries TRBV2 and TRBJ1-4; D unclear. This CDR3 contains 14 residues. Germline V gene sequence: CDR1 SNHLY, CDR2 FYNNEI. V was trimmed by 3 bases and J by 5 bases, leaving 10 bases between them. CDR3: CASSDQVVNEKLFF. CDR3 coding DNA: TGTGCCAGCAGTGACCAGGTTGTCAATGAAAAACTGTTTTTT. Looking up the rest from reference TRBV2 and TRBJ1-4 gives the full variable domain: EPEVTQTPSHQVTQMGQEVILRCVPISNHLYFYWYRQILGQKVEFLVSFYNNEISEKSEIFDDQFSVERPDGSNFTLKIRSTKLEDSAMYFCASSDQVVNEKLFFGSGTQLSVL.

V usage is TRBV6-5 and J usage is TRBJ2-7; 9 bases agree with TRBD2. CDR1 and CDR2 from the germline V gene are MNHEY and SVGAGI. The CDR3 runs 12 residues. Trimming took 8 bases from V and 5 from J; bases not matched to a gene: 4. The chain's CDR3 is CASGRTSDEQYF. The CDR3 bases are TGTGCCAGCGGGAGGACTAGCGACGAGCAGTACTTC.

This rearrangement joins TRBV6-6 to TRBJ1-1; D perhaps matches TRBD1 (6 bases). Germline V gene lookup returns CDR1 MNHNY and CDR2 SVGAGI (reference sequence). The CDR3 contains 11 residues. The V end lost 7 bases, the J end lost 4 bases, and 7 bases lay between the germline ends. The chain's CDR3 is CASTRGTEAFF. CDR3 DNA sequence: TGTGCCAGCACCAGGGGCACTGAAGCTTTCTTT.

The chain carries TRBV28 and TRBJ1-5; D gene unclear. Germline V gene lookup returns CDR1 MDHEN and CDR2 SYDVKM. CDR3 size: 15 residues. Trimming took 3 bases from V and 7 from J, leaving 16 bases between them. In nucleotides, the CDR3 is TGTGCCAGCAGTTTTTCGTCACTCGGGCCCCAGCCCCAGCATTTT. It specifies CASSFSSLGPQPQHF.

The chain is built from TRBV18 and TRBJ1-3, with D hard to call. CDR3 length equals 15 residues. Germline V gene sequence: CDR1 KGHSH, CDR2 LQKENI. V lost 2 bases to trimming and J lost 0 bases, with 8 bases between them. CDR3: CASSPVRSSGNTIYF. For the CDR3, the DNA is TGTGCCAGCTCACCAGTCAGAAGCTCTGGAAACACCATATATTTT.

The rearrangement joins TRBV18 to TRBJ1-2; 7 positions match TRBD1. V lost 2 bases and J lost 4; bases outside the gene matches: 7. The germline CDR1 and CDR2 sequences are KGHSH and LQKENI. This CDR3 contains 15 residues. In DNA form, the CDR3 reads TGTGCCAGCTCACCAACGACAGGGCCCTTCTATGGCTACACCTTC. Translated: CASSPTTGPFYGYTF. Looking up the rest from reference TRBV18 and TRBJ1-2 gives the full variable domain: NAGVMQNPRHLVRRRGQEARLRCSPMKGHSHVYWYRQLPEEGLKFMVYLQKENIIDESGMPKERFSAEFPKEGPSILRIQQVVRGDSAAYFCASSPTTGPFYGYTFGSGTRLTVV.

This chain joins TRBV7-9 and TRBJ2-1, with 9 positions matching TRBD2. The germline V gene has CDR1 SEHNR and CDR2 FQNEAQ (reference sequence). The J segment lost 3 bases and the V segment lost 4 bases, leaving 10 bases of the junction unmatched. The length of the CDR3 is 17 residues. This CDR3 reads CASSSRPAGGVYNEQFF. The CDR3 DNA is TGTGCCAGCAGCTCACGCCCTGCGGGAGGGGTCTACAATGAGCAGTTCTTC. The complete variable domain, with remaining parts taken from reference TRBV7-9 and TRBJ2-1, reads DTGVSQNPRHKITKRGQNVTFRCDPISEHNRLYWYRQTLGQGPEFLTYFQNEAQLEKSRLLSDRFSAERPKGSFSTLEIQRTEQGDSAMYLCASSSRPAGGVYNEQFFGPGTRLTVL.